This record concerns one TCR beta chain sequence. This specimen comes from a study of blood T cell repertoires in COVID-19. Trimming stripped 7 bases from V and 4 bases from J, with 14 bases between. In germline, CDR1 is MNHEY, CDR2 SVGAGI. The CDR3 covers 13 residues. Generated by immunoSEQ multiplex PCR, the TCRdb table keeps only in-frame clones and is missing some. Among some 150,000 clones listed, 84% were seen once. Adults between about 18 and 95 years of age took part from 20 to 25 US areas. Participant-reported clinical history was the basis for cohort assignment. A COVID-19 case was met by exposed participants within 2 weeks before study entry.

This sequence was found in a woman between 45 and 65 years old who had been exposed to COVID-19. Sequenced material: PBMCs or T cells enriched from blood (not recorded which). This rearrangement joins TRBV6-5 to TRBJ2-7; maybe TRBD1 (5 bases). Here the CDR3 reads CASNRKDSYEQYF. In DNA, the CDR3 is TGTGCCAGCAACAGAAAAGACAGTTACGAGCAGTACTTC.